This entry concerns a single TCR beta chain. The data were produced by immunoSEQ multiplex PCR, yet TCRdb's version contains in-frame clones alone and is incomplete. The sample has just under 100,000 clones, about 93% seen once. Deletions cut 6 bases from V and 3 bases from J, with 15 bases between. The germline CDR1 and CDR2 sequences are LNHDA and SQIVND (reference sequence). This CDR3 contains 14 residues. This entry is derived from a study of T cell changes during pregnancy in multiple sclerosis. This chain joins TRBV19 and TRBJ2-7, with no clear D. This material consisted of peripheral blood, taken after pregnancy. The clonotype originates from a female donor with multiple sclerosis, enrolled in a pregnancy study. This CDR3 reads CASSQALAGYEQYF. The CDR3 coding sequence is TGTGCCAGTAGCCAGGCCCTGGCCGGCTACGAGCAGTACTTC.